A selection of T cell receptor beta chains follows, all from one sample in a study of T cells in Graves' hyperthyroidism and ophthalmopathy. TCRdb re-called the multiplex PCR reads through MiXCR, storing one row per CDR3 protein. The sample records about 350,000 distinct CDR3 sequences, about 15% being singletons. Sequencing was performed on blood. All receptors come from a woman aged 30 to 39 with Graves' hyperthyroidism. CDR3s include the opening cysteine and the closing phenylalanine or tryptophan. A D gene is named only where the DNA matches it firmly. The size of a clone is reported for some rows only, either as once, few or many, or as a class for expanded clones.

d_call clone_size j_call v_call cdr3_aa cdr3_nt
TRBD2 . TRBJ2-2 TRBV7-2 CASKIGSGRNTGELFF TGTGCCAGCAAAATCGGGAGCGGGAGGAACACCGGGGAGCTGTTTTTT
. few TRBJ2-2 TRBV9 CASSARAGRGGELFF TGTGCCAGCAGCGCGAGGGCAGGGCGTGGCGGGGAGCTGTTTTTT
TRBD2 many TRBJ2-3 TRBV20-1 CSARDTREVGTQYF TGCAGTGCTAGAGATACGCGGGAGGTTGGTACGCAGTATTTT
. few TRBJ2-7 TRBV2 CASSEAPFPYEQYF TGTGCCAGCAGTGAAGCCCCCTTCCCTTACGAGCAGTACTTC
TRBD1 many TRBJ2-4 TRBV7-2 CASSPGTGGGLAKNIQYF TGTGCCAGCAGCCCCGGGACAGGGGGGGGGCTAGCCAAAAACATTCAGTACTTC
TRBD1 . TRBJ2-2 TRBV6-5 CASSYLRTGDTGELFF TGTGCCAGCAGTTACTTGAGGACAGGAGACACCGGGGAGCTGTTTTTT
TRBD1 few TRBJ2-2 TRBV28 CASRTPGQGAGELFF TGTGCCAGCAGGACTCCCGGACAGGGGGCCGGGGAGCTGTTTTTT
. many TRBJ2-1 TRBV20-1 CSAVLGLKWDEQFF TGCAGTGCTGTTTTAGGACTCAAATGGGATGAGCAGTTCTTC
TRBD1 many TRBJ2-5 TRBV19 CASGPGGNQETQYF TGTGCCAGTGGCCCAGGGGGAAACCAAGAGACCCAGTACTTC
. many TRBJ2-1 TRBV20-1 CSARNEQFF TGCAGTGCCCGCAATGAGCAGTTCTTC
TRBD2 few TRBJ2-7 TRBV27 CASSPGLAGDYEQYF TGTGCCAGCAGTCCTGGACTAGCGGGAGACTACGAGCAGTACTTC
. many TRBJ2-1 TRBV7-3 CASSPPSLNEQFF TGTGCCAGCAGCCCTCCTTCCCTCAATGAGCAGTTCTTC
. . TRBJ1-1 TRBV10-2 CATRTGDTEAFF TGCGCCACCAGAACGGGGGACACTGAAGCTTTCTTT
. many TRBJ2-5 TRBV9 CASSVGVGETQYF TGTGCCAGCAGCGTAGGAGTTGGAGAGACCCAGTACTTC
. . TRBJ2-7 TRBV7-6 CASSSWEEAEQYF TGTGCCAGCAGCTCCTGGGAGGAGGCCGAGCAGTACTTC
TRBD2 once TRBJ2-5 TRBV7-8 CASNSPTGGWETQYF TGTGCCAGCAACTCCCCTACGGGGGGTTGGGAGACCCAGTACTTC
. few TRBJ1-2 TRBV7-6 CASSLAGGGDASNYGYTF TGTGCCAGCAGCTTAGCAGGAGGGGGGGACGCATCTAACTATGGCTACACCTTC
. few TRBJ2-3 TRBV5-4 CASSLDPVGVDTQYF TGTGCCAGCAGCCTGGACCCCGTGGGAGTAGATACGCAGTATTTT
TRBD1 few TRBJ1-2 TRBV7-3 CASSLTGRGGYTF TGTGCCAGCAGCTTGACAGGGAGAGGAGGCTACACCTTC
TRBD2 few TRBJ2-1 TRBV7-9 CASSLVPSGRGRNEQFF TGTGCCAGCAGCTTAGTACCTAGCGGGAGGGGTCGCAATGAGCAGTTCTTC
TRBD1 many TRBJ1-2 TRBV7-9 CASSPGTGPYGYTF TGTGCCAGCAGCCCCGGGACAGGGCCCTATGGCTACACCTTC
. few TRBJ1-3 TRBV29-1 CSVVPFSEYGSTIYF TGCAGCGTTGTCCCATTTTCGGAGTACGGAAGCACCATATATTTT
. many TRBJ2-3 TRBV28 CASSTPDVYRQYF TGTGCCAGCAGTACCCCCGACGTATACCGGCAGTATTTT
. many TRBJ1-4 TRBV5-1 CASSEGQHGEKLFF TGCGCCAGCAGCGAAGGACAGCATGGCGAAAAACTGTTTTTT
. . TRBJ1-5 TRBV6-5 CASSYSKAQNQPQHF TGTGCCAGCAGTTACTCGAAGGCCCAGAATCAGCCCCAGCATTTT
. few TRBJ2-2 TRBV7-3 CASSLMGDKNTGELFF TGTGCCAGCAGCTTAATGGGGGACAAGAACACCGGGGAGCTGTTTTTT
. many TRBJ1-2 TRBV7-9 CASSTELANYGYTF TGTGCCAGCAGCACAGAACTAGCTAACTATGGCTACACCTTC
TRBD1 many TRBJ2-7 TRBV2 CARSPGTGYEQYF TGTGCCAGGTCCCCCGGGACAGGCTACGAGCAGTACTTC
. few TRBJ2-5 TRBV3-1 CASSQSVGETQYF TGTGCCAGCAGCCAATCCGTCGGGGAGACCCAGTACTTC
TRBD1 . TRBJ1-3 TRBV4-1 CASSGQVLGNTIYF TGCGCCAGCAGCGGACAGGTGCTTGGAAACACCATATATTTT
TRBD1 many TRBJ1-2 TRBV28 CASSITGQGNYGYTF TGTGCCAGCAGTATAACAGGACAGGGGAACTATGGCTACACCTTC
TRBD1 . TRBJ1-1 TRBV7-2 CASSAGGFWATEAFF TGTGCCAGCAGCGCAGGGGGATTTTGGGCCACTGAAGCTTTCTTT
. many TRBJ2-1 TRBV7-2 CASSTTGTPGDEQFF TGTGCCAGCAGCACCACCGGGACGCCCGGGGATGAGCAGTTCTTC
. many TRBJ1-2 TRBV28 CASRGAQGRKLSGGYTF TGTGCCAGCAGAGGTGCGCAGGGTCGAAAATTGAGCGGTGGCTACACCTTC
. many TRBJ2-3 TRBV28 CASRSGLKGGTDTQYF TGTGCCAGCAGATCGGGACTTAAAGGGGGCACAGATACGCAGTATTTT
TRBD1 . TRBJ1-1 TRBV4-3 CASSQGDRLNTEAFF TGCGCCAGCAGCCAAGGGGACAGACTTAACACTGAAGCTTTCTTT
TRBD1 many TRBJ2-1 TRBV11-2 CASLRGPSHNEQFF TGTGCCAGCTTGAGGGGGCCGAGTCACAATGAGCAGTTCTTC
TRBD1 many TRBJ1-5 TRBV19 CASSPLTGGVDNQPQHF TGTGCCAGTAGTCCCTTGACAGGGGGTGTGGATAATCAGCCCCAGCATTTT
TRBD2 few TRBJ2-1 TRBV19 CASSIVLADNEQFF TGTGCCAGTAGTATAGTGCTAGCGGACAATGAGCAGTTCTTC
. many TRBJ1-3 TRBV29-1 CSVPTDSSGNTIYF TGCAGCGTCCCGACGGACAGCTCTGGAAACACCATATATTTT
. many TRBJ2-1 TRBV11-2 CASSLGLVGGNEQFF TGTGCCAGCAGCTTAGGACTAGTCGGGGGCAATGAGCAGTTCTTC
. . TRBJ2-7 TRBV7-8 CASSPGLSSKYEQYF TGTGCCAGCAGCCCGGGACTTTCCTCCAAATACGAGCAGTACTTC